The 11 T cell receptor beta chains listed next were all sequenced from one sample in a study of cytomegalovirus exposure and HLA in healthy donors. Only in-frame clones appear in the TCRdb table, and some are missing; sequencing was by immunoSEQ multiplex PCR. The data hold some 170,000 clones, with roughly 90% observed a single time. Sequencing was performed on PBMCs. These receptor sequences come from a young woman in good health and CMV-seronegative.

The gene calls are TRBV4-1 and TRBJ1-2; 7 positions match TRBD1. Germline CDR1 is MGHRA and CDR2 is YSYEKL. The CDR3 has 16 amino acids. The V segment lost 3 bases and the J segment 6 bases; nucleotides outside the gene matches: 13. The CDR3 reads CASSQPGQRGFDGYTF. Written as DNA, the CDR3 is TGCGCCAGCAGCCAGCCGGGACAGAGAGGATTCGATGGCTACACCTTC.

The V gene is TRBV29-1, the J gene TRBJ1-2; D may be TRBD1 (6 bases). Germline V gene lookup returns CDR1 SQVTM and CDR2 ANQGSEA. The CDR3 spans 17 residues. Trimming left V 4 bases short and J 8 bases short, with 29 bases between. The DNA for the CDR3 is TGCAGCGTTGGACGGCGCGGGGGCGAAGCCGGTATGAGGGGCTACACCTTC. It yields the protein CSVGRRGGEAGMRGYTF.

The V call is TRBV9, the J call TRBJ2-7; the D is unclear. Germline V gene data show CDR1 as SGDLS and CDR2 as YYNGEE. V dropped 0 bases and J dropped 0 bases, with 10 bases sitting between them. This CDR3 region has 15 residues. CDR3 sequence: CASSVGIASSYEQYF. Here the CDR3 DNA reads TGTGCCAGCAGCGTAGGTATAGCAAGCTCCTACGAGCAGTACTTC. The variable domain in full, completed from reference TRBV9 and TRBJ2-7, reads DSGVTQTPKHLITATGQRVTLRCSPRSGDLSVYWYQQSLDQGLQFLIQYYNGEERAKGNILERFSAQQFPDLHSELNLSSLELGDSALYFCASSVGIASSYEQYFGPGTRLTVT.

This rearrangement joins TRBV30 to TRBJ1-1; 7 nucleotides agree with TRBD1. V lost 2 bases and J lost 0; bases outside the gene matches: 9. This CDR3 comprises 16 residues. Per the germline V gene, CDR1 is GTSNPN and CDR2 is SVGIG (reference sequence). CDR3 region: CAWSPGDRTLNTEAFF. DNA of the CDR3: TGTGCCTGGAGTCCCGGGGACAGAACTTTGAACACTGAAGCTTTCTTT.

The rearrangement links TRBV11-3 to TRBJ1-1; the match to TRBD1 covers 7 bases. After removal of 5 bases from V and 0 bases from J, the junction contained 9 bases not matched to a gene. Per germline, CDR1 SGHNT and CDR2 YENEEA. The CDR3 loop spans 16 amino acids. Here the CDR3 reads CASSHSSGTVNTEAFF. DNA for the CDR3: TGTGCCAGCAGCCATTCCTCCGGGACAGTGAACACTGAAGCTTTCTTT.

The V and J genes are TRBV6-5 and TRBJ2-1; possibly TRBD2 for D (5 bases). In germline, CDR1 is MNHEY, CDR2 SVGAGI. This CDR3 contains 14 residues. V was pared by 5 bases and J by 8 bases, with 16 bases between. In nucleotides, the CDR3 is TGTGCCAGCAGTCCGAGGGAGTTCGAGGATGAGCAGTTCTTC. This translates into CASSPREFEDEQFF.

This clone appeared once. The V gene is TRBV20-1, the J gene TRBJ2-7, with 7 bases matching TRBD1. The CDR3 covers 11 residues. CDR1 and CDR2 (germline): DFQATT, SNEGSKA (reference sequence). With V trimmed by 6 bases and J by 5 bases, 4 bases remained unmatched. CDR3: CSAEDRNEQYF. CDR3 coding DNA: TGCAGTGCCGAGGACAGGAACGAGCAGTACTTC.

The rearrangement links TRBV29-1 to TRBJ2-7; D perhaps matches TRBD2 (6 bases). The CDR3 covers 13 residues. Trimming shortened V by 3 bases and J by 2 bases, and 11 bases separated the two germline ends. In germline, CDR1 is SQVTM, CDR2 ANQGSEA. The CDR3 reads CSVEEGSPYEQYF. The CDR3 DNA reads TGCAGCGTTGAGGAGGGATCCCCCTACGAGCAGTACTTC.

The chain carries TRBV4-3 and TRBJ2-7; weak D call: TRBD1 (5 bases). The germline V and J ends were trimmed by 0 bases and 2 bases, with 11 bases remaining between them. There are 15 residues in the CDR3. CDR1 LGHNA and CDR2 YSLEER come from the germline V gene. CDR3 sequence reads: CASSQDRGQAYEQYF. In DNA form, the CDR3 reads TGCGCCAGCAGCCAAGATCGCGGACAAGCCTACGAGCAGTACTTC.

This rearrangement joins TRBV18 to TRBJ2-2; D is unresolved. From germline, CDR1 is KGHSH and CDR2 LQKENI. The CDR3 covers 13 residues. V was clipped by 7 bases and J by 6 bases, with 12 bases between them. The CDR3 spells CASCDLRAGELFF. CDR3 bases: TGTGCCAGCTGCGATTTGCGAGCCGGGGAGCTGTTTTTT.

The chain is built from TRBV27 and TRBJ2-7; 9 bases are shared with TRBD2. V shed 7 bases, J shed 2 bases, and the junction held 9 bases outside the gene matches. This CDR3 contains 15 residues. CDR1 is MNHEY and CDR2 is SMNVEV in the germline V gene (reference sequence). The DNA for the CDR3 is TGTGCCAGCAAAGTCTCTAGCGGGGTTACCTACGAGCAGTACTTC. It is translated as CASKVSSGVTYEQYF.